The 15 T cell receptor beta chains below all came from one sample that was sequenced in a study of shared clonotypes between healthy human individuals (dated by TCRdb to 2020 to 2022). Library method: the immunoSEQ multiplex PCR assay. TCRdb limited this immuneACCESS table to in-frame rearrangements with V and J called. A share of clones is missing; checked studies link under half to unresolved V genes, and the rest is unexplained. Within this sample are over 1.4 million clones, with 95% to 97% of them counted one time only. Approximately 1.2% of the sample is held by the ten biggest clonotypes. Sequencing used naive CD4+ T cells sorted from blood. What the cell subset or site label conveys for this sample: CD45RA+ positively selected. These receptors all come from a man aged 30-40 years in good health.

The V gene is TRBV5-1, the J gene TRBJ2-5, with no clear D. Trimming stripped 0 bases from V and 1 base from J, with 10 bases between. CDR1 is SGHRS, CDR2 YFSETQ, per germline. CDR3 length: 15 amino acids. The CDR3 nucleotides read TGCGCCAGCAGCTTGGTGTCGGACGCCCAAGAGACCCAGTACTTC. Amino acid sequence: CASSLVSDAQETQYF. Looking up the rest from reference TRBV5-1 and TRBJ2-5 gives the full variable domain: KAGVTQTPRYLIKTRGQQVTLSCSPISGHRSVSWYQQTPGQGLQFLFEYFSETQRNKGNFPGRFSGRQFSNSRSEMNVSTLELGDSALYLCASSLVSDAQETQYFGPGTRLLVL.

CDR3 protein: CAKNRDAILDTQYF. For the CDR3, the DNA is TGTGCCAAAAACCGGGACGCTATTTTGGATACGCAGTATTTT. This chain links TRBV9 with TRBJ2-3; D is possibly TRBD1 or TRBD2 (5 bases each). In germline, CDR1 is SGDLS, CDR2 YYNGEE. This CDR3 region has 14 residues. V was trimmed by 9 bases and J by 6 bases, leaving 20 bases between them.

CDR3: CAWSLDQGYYGYTF. The CDR3 coding sequence is TGTGCCTGGAGTTTAGATCAGGGTTACTATGGCTACACCTTC. The chain uses TRBV30 and TRBJ1-2; TRBD1 is a possible D gene (5 bases). Germline V gene data show CDR1 as GTSNPN and CDR2 as SVGIG (reference sequence). The V and J ends lost 2 bases and 3 bases respectively, with 13 bases between them. The CDR3 is 14 amino acids.

The chain employs TRBV6-5 and TRBJ2-1; D not resolved. V was shortened by 7 bases and J by 4 bases, with 17 bases between the two germline ends. CDR1 MNHEY and CDR2 SVGAGI come from the germline V gene. The CDR3 is 15 amino acids. CDR3 bases: TGTGCCAGCAAGAGGAAGAGGTTGGTTTACAATGAGCAGTTCTTC. Amino acids: CASKRKRLVYNEQFF.

The chain recombines TRBV6-6 with TRBJ2-7; 10 bases match TRBD2. CDR1 MNHNY and CDR2 SVGAGI come from the germline V gene (reference sequence). The V segment lost 7 bases and the J segment 6 bases; nucleotides outside the gene matches: 12. This CDR3 spans 15 amino acids. The DNA for the CDR3 is TGTGCCAGCACCCACCCCAGCGGGAGGGATATCGAGCAGTACTTC. This codes for CASTHPSGRDIEQYF.

On this clone: Other nucleotide sequences from this sample produce the same CDR3. This chain uses TRBV5-4 with TRBJ2-7; D remains unclear. Per the germline V gene, CDR1 is SGHNT and CDR2 is YYREEE (reference sequence). The V end was cut by 2 bases, the J end by 1 base, with 4 bases between. CDR3 length: 12 amino acids. The CDR3 sequence: CASSLPSYEQYF. The CDR3 DNA is TGTGCCAGCAGCTTACCGTCCTACGAGCAGTACTTC.

The CDR3 loop reads CASSPEPTGGNTIYF. The CDR3, as DNA: TGTGCCAGCAGCCCCGAACCTACGGGAGGAAACACCATATATTTT. V usage is TRBV9 and J usage is TRBJ1-3; D uncertain. CDR1 is SGDLS and CDR2 is YYNGEE in the germline V gene. This CDR3 is 15 amino acids long. V shed 4 bases and J shed 4 bases, with 15 bases lying between them.

This clone was counted a single time. The chain links TRBV9 to TRBJ2-1, with TRBD2 matching over 10 bases. V gave up 4 bases and J gave up 1 base; unmatched junction bases: 14. The CDR3 consists of 19 residues. Germline V gene sequence: CDR1 SGDLS, CDR2 YYNGEE. The CDR3 DNA follows: TGTGCCAGCAGCCTCAAAGCGGGAGGGCTGGTGGGATCCTACAATGAGCAGTTCTTC. Amino acids: CASSLKAGGLVGSYNEQFF. Variable domain in full (rest from reference TRBV9 and TRBJ2-1): DSGVTQTPKHLITATGQRVTLRCSPRSGDLSVYWYQQSLDQGLQFLIQYYNGEERAKGNILERFSAQQFPDLHSELNLSSLELGDSALYFCASSLKAGGLVGSYNEQFFGPGTRLTVL.

The rearrangement links TRBV30 to TRBJ2-3, with D unresolved. The germline gives CDR1 GTSNPN, CDR2 SVGIG (reference sequence). V was shortened by 5 bases and J by 2 bases, with 8 bases between the two germline ends. The CDR3 extends over 12 amino acids. The CDR3 spells CAWSPDTDTQYF. The CDR3 region has the DNA TGTGCCTGGTCTCCGGACACAGATACGCAGTATTTT.

The CDR3 loop reads CASSLVRYRETGNTIYF. CDR3 nucleotides: TGTGCCAGCAGCTTAGTTAGGTACAGGGAAACTGGAAACACCATATATTTT. The V gene is TRBV11-2, the J gene TRBJ1-3; a possible D gene is TRBD1 (6 bases). The germline V gene has CDR1 SGHAT and CDR2 FQNNGV. This CDR3 spans 17 amino acids. The V gene lost 1 base and the J gene lost 2 bases, with 15 bases spanning the gap.

There are a few counts of this clone. The V gene is TRBV18, the J gene TRBJ2-7, with 11 bases lining up with TRBD2. Germline loops: CDR1 KGHSH, CDR2 LQKENI. The CDR3 runs to 16 residues. Trimming removed 3 bases from V and 1 base from J; junction bases left unmatched: 5. The CDR3 region has the DNA TGTGCCAGCTCACCTAGGGGACTAGCGGCATCCTACGAGCAGTACTTC. It codes for CASSPRGLAASYEQYF.

The V gene is TRBV10-1, the J gene TRBJ2-3; D not resolved. From germline, CDR1 is WNHNN and CDR2 SYGVQD (reference sequence). The V and J ends lost 6 bases and 6 bases respectively, with 19 bases between them. The CDR3 has 15 amino acids. CDR3 bases: TGCGCCAGCAGCGCGACGGGCCCTCACATGGATACGCAGTATTTT. Residues: CASSATGPHMDTQYF.

This chain uses TRBV11-2 with TRBJ2-2, with D perhaps TRBD2 (5 bases). Per germline, CDR1 SGHAT and CDR2 FQNNGV. With 6 bases removed from V and 5 bases from J, the gap between germline ends came to 13 bases. CDR3 length: 14 amino acids. CDR3 loop: CASRSPGWTGELFF. CDR3 coding DNA: TGTGCCAGCAGGTCCCCGGGGTGGACCGGGGAGCTGTTTTTT.

The V and J genes are TRBV30 and TRBJ2-1; D remains ambiguous. Trimming took 0 bases from V and 0 from J, leaving 15 bases between them. Germline V gene sequence: CDR1 GTSNPN, CDR2 SVGIG (reference sequence). The CDR3 contains 17 residues. The CDR3 sequence is CAWSVPPWRSSYNEQFF. CDR3 nucleotide sequence: TGTGCCTGGAGTGTACCTCCTTGGCGGAGCTCCTACAATGAGCAGTTCTTC.

The chain carries TRBV5-1 and TRBJ2-7; TRBD2 matches 7 bases. Germline V gene data show CDR1 as SGHRS and CDR2 as YFSETQ. Trimming took 4 bases from V and 3 from J; bases not matched to a gene: 10. The CDR3 runs 15 residues. CDR3 DNA: TGCGCCAGCAGCCAGGGAGGGACTTCCAACTACGAGCAGTACTTC. Its protein is CASSQGGTSNYEQYF.